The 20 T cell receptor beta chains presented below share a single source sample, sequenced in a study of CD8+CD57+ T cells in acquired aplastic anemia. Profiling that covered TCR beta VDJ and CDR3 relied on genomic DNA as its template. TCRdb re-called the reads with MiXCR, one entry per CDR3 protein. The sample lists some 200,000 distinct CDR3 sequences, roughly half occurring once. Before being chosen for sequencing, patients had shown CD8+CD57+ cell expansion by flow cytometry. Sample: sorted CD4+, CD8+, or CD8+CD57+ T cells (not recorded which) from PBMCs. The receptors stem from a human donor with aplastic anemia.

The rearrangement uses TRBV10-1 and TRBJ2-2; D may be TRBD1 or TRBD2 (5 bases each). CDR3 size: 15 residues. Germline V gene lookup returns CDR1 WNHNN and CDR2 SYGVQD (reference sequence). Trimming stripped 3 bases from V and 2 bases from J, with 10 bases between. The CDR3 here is CASSDWGFNTGELFF. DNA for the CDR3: TGCGCCAGCAGTGACTGGGGGTTTAACACCGGGGAGCTGTTTTTT.

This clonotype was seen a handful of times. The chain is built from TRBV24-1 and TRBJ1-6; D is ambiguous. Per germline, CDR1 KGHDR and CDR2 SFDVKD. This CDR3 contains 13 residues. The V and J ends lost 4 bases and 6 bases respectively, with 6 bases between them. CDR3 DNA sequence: TGTGCCACCAGTGACCGCCTTAATTCACCCCTCCACTTT. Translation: CATSDRLNSPLHF.

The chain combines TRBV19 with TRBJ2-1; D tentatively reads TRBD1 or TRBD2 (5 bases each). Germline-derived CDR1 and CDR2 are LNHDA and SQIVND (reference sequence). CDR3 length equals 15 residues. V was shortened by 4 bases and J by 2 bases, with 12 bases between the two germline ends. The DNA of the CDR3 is TGTGCCAGTAGTAGGGACCCAGGGACCTACAATGAGCAGTTCTTC. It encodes CASSRDPGTYNEQFF.

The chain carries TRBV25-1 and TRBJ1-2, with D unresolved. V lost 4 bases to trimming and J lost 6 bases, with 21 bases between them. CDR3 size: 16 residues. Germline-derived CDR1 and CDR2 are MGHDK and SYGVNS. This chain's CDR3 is CASSGRVGRESHGYTF. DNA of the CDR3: TGTGCCAGCAGTGGTCGGGTGGGGAGGGAAAGCCATGGCTACACCTTC.

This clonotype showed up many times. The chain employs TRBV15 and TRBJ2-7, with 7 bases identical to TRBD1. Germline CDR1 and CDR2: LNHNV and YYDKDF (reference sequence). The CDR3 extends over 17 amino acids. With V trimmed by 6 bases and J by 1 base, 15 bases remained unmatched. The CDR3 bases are TGTGCCACCAGGTCCCTTCCGACAGGGTCCCATTCCTACGAGCAGTACTTC. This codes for CATRSLPTGSHSYEQYF.

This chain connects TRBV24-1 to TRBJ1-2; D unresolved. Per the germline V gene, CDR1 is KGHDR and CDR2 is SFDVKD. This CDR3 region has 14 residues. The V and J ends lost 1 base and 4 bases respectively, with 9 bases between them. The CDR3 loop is CATSDLGLPYGYTF. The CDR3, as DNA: TGTGCCACCAGTGATTTAGGACTGCCCTATGGCTACACCTTC.

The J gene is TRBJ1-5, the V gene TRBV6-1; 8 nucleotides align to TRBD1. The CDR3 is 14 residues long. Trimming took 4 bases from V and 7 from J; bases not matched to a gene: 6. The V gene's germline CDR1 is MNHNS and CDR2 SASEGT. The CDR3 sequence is CASSGQGLRQPQHF. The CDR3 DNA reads TGTGCCAGCAGTGGACAGGGGTTACGGCAGCCCCAGCATTTT.

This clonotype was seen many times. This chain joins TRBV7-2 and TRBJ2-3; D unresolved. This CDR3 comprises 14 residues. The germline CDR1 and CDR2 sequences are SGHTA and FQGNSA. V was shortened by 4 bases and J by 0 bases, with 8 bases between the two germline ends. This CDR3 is CASSSRPSTDTQYF. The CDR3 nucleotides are TGTGCCAGCAGCTCCCGACCTAGCACAGATACGCAGTATTTT.

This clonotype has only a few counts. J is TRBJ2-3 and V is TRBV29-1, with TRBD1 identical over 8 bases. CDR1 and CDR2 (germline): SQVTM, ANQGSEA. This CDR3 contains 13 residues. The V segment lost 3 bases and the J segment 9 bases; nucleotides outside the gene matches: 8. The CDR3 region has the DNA TGCAGCGTTGACCGCTCGGGACAGGCCACGCAGTATTTT. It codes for CSVDRSGQATQYF.

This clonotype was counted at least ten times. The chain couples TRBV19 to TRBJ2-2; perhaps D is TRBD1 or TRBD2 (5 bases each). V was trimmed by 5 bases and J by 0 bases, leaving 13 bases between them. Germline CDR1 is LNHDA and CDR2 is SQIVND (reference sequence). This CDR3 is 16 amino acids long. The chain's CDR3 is CASSFQMGANTGELFF. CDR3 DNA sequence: TGTGCCAGTAGTTTTCAGATGGGGGCGAACACCGGGGAGCTGTTTTTT. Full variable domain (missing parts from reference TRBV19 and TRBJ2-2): DGGITQSPKYLFRKEGQNVTLSCEQNLNHDAMYWYRQDPGQGLRLIYYSQIVNDFQKGDIAEGYSVSREKKESFPLTVTSAQKNPTAFYLCASSFQMGANTGELFFGEGSRLTVL.

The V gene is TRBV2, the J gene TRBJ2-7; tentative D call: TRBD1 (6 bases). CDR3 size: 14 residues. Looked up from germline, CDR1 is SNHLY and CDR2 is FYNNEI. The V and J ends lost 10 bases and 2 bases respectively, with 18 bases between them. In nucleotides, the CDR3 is TGTGCCAATCCGACAGGACCGTTACCCTACGAGCAGTACTTC. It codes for CANPTGPLPYEQYF.

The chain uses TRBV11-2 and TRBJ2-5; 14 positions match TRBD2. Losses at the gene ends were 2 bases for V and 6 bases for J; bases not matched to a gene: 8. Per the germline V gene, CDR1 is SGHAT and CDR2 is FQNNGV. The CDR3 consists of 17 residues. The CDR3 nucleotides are TGTGCCAGCAGCTTACCTCGACTAGCGGGAGGGGAACAGACCCAGTACTTC. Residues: CASSLPRLAGGEQTQYF. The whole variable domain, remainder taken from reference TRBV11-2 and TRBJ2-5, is EAGVAQSPRYKIIEKRQSVAFWCNPISGHATLYWYQQILGQGPKLLIQFQNNGVVDDSQLPKDRFSAERLKGVDSTLKIQPAKLEDSAVYLCASSLPRLAGGEQTQYFGPGTRLLVL.

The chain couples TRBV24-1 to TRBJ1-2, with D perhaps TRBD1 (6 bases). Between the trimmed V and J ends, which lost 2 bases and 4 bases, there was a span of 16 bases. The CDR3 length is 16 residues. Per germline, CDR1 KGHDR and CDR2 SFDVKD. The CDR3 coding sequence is TGTGCCACCAGTGATTCGGGGACATCGGTCAGCTATGGCTACACCTTC. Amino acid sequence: CATSDSGTSVSYGYTF.

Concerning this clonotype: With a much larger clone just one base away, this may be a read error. CDR3: CASSQAGTGAYTDTQYF. For the CDR3, the DNA is TGTGCCAGCAGCCAAGCCGGGACTGGCGCATACACAGATACGCAGTATTTT. This chain links TRBV4-2 with TRBJ2-3, with a tentative D call TRBD2 (6 bases). Germline-derived CDR1 and CDR2 are LGHNA and YNFKEQ. V lost 1 base, J lost 2 bases, and 16 bases lay in between. The CDR3 covers 17 residues.

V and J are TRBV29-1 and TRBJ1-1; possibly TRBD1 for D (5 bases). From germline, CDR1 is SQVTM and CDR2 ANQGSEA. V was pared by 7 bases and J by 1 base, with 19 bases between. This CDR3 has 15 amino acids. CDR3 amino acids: CSAAPGPWGNTEAFF. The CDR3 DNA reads TGCAGCGCCGCTCCGGGACCCTGGGGGAACACTGAAGCTTTCTTT.

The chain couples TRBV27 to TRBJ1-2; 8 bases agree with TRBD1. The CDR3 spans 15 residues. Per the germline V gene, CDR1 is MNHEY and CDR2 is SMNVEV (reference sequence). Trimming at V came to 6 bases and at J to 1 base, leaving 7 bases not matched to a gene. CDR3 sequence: CASSPGQAYNYGYTF. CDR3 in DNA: TGTGCCAGCAGCCCGGGACAGGCTTATAACTATGGCTACACCTTC.

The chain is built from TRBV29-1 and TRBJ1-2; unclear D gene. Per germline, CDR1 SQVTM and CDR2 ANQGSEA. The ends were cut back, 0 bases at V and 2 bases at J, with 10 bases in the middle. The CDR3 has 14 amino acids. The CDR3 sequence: CSVEDLKENYGYTF. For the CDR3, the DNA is TGCAGCGTTGAAGATCTAAAAGAAAACTATGGCTACACCTTC.

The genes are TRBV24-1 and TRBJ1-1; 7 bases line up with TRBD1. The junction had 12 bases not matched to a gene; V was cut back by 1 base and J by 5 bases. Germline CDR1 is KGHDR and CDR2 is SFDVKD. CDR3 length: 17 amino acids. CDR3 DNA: TGTGCCACCAGTGATTTTAGAGACAGGGATCGGTTGACTGAAGCTTTCTTT. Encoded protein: CATSDFRDRDRLTEAFF.

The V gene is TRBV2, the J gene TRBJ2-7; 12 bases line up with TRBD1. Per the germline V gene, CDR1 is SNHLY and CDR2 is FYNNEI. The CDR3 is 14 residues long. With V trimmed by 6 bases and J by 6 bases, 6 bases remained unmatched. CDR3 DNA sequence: TGTGCCAGCAGCCGGGACAGGGGGCTCGGCGAGCAGTACTTC. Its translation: CASSRDRGLGEQYF.

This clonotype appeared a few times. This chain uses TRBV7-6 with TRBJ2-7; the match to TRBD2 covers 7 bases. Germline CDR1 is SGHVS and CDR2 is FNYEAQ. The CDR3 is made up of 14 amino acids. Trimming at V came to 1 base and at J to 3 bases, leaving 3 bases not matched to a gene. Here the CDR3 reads CASSLDRTSYEQYF. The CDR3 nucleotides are TGTGCCAGCAGCTTAGACAGGACTAGCTACGAGCAGTACTTC.